Sequencing of this T cell receptor (beta chain) was carried out in a study of vaccination and CD4 T cells after COVID-19. Study overall: The study enrolled six male and four female convalescents, two of whom were Hispanic. The authors gave control cultures a CEFX pool, an HIV-1 Nef pool, or no peptide.

Cultured CD4+ T cell DNA was sequenced using the Oncomine TCR Beta short-read assay. MiXCR, run by TCRdb on the PCR reads, gives a single entry per CDR3 protein. The sample lists approximately 10,000 distinct CDR3 sequences, 55% to 60% occurring once. Trimming pared 10 bases from V and 4 bases from J, leaving 16 bases between. The CDR3 consists of 13 residues. Treatment of the sample: approximately 11-day PBMC culture with coronavirus spike peptide pools or control peptides (ViraFEST assay). TCR sequencing followed the expansion of antigen-specific T cells with peptide pools in ViraFEST. Findings of the study overall: Median SARS-CoV-2-reactive clonotype numbers went up from roughly 21 to 40, but not significantly.

Points on this clonotype: Its antigen is undetermined.

The TCR sequence derives from a human donor who had recovered from COVID-19. The sample comprised CD4+ T cells from blood, cultured in vitro. The chain carries TRBV12-3 or TRBV12-4 and TRBJ2-5, with D possibly being TRBD1 (5 bases). This chain's CDR3 is CATQGPSRETQYF. DNA of the CDR3: TGTGCCACCCAGGGCCCGAGTCGAGAGACCCAGTACTTC.